This T cell receptor (beta chain) was retrieved from a study of cytomegalovirus exposure and HLA in healthy donors. Study-wide results and caveats: Most subjects' HLA-A and HLA-B alleles were reportedly predicted from TCR beta sequences.

There are 14 residues in the CDR3. J was trimmed by 1 base and V by 3 bases; bases with no gene match: 3. In germline, CDR1 is SEHNR, CDR2 FQNEAQ (reference sequence). Concerning this clone: Its target is not known.

Each donor's status was that of a healthy bone marrow donor. The PCR made use of 60 Vbeta and 13 Jbeta primers. Repertoires were generated with immunoSEQ multiplex PCR, while TCRdb's copy carries only in-frame clones and drops some. This repertoire shows 150,000 to 200,000 clones, about four fifths found once; its top ten account for 4% to 5.5%. This receptor was obtained from a young man in good health and CMV-seronegative. V is TRBV7-9 and J is TRBJ2-7; 7 nucleotides align to TRBD1. Sequencing was carried out using PBMCs. CDR3 protein: CASSFGTASYEQYF. The DNA of the CDR3 is TGTGCCAGCAGCTTTGGGACAGCGTCCTACGAGCAGTACTTC.